One sample yielded the 12 T cell receptor beta chains listed below, sequenced in a study of neurological immune-mediated disorders. TCRdb independently ran MiXCR on the 5' RACE reads; one entry per CDR3 protein. Among about 59,000 distinct CDR3 sequences listed, 9.5% to 15% were seen once. Material for sequencing was PBMCs. These receptors all come from a woman aged 55-69 years with HTLV-1-associated myelopathy (HAM/TSP).

This clonotype was seen ten or more times. The chain carries TRBV7-2 and TRBJ2-1; TRBD1 agrees at 11 bases. This CDR3 has 15 amino acids. Trimming at V came to 5 bases and at J to 6 bases, leaving 6 bases not matched to a gene. Germline loops: CDR1 SGHTA, CDR2 FQGNSA. In DNA, the CDR3 is TGTGCCAGCAGCCCAAGGGGACAGGGGGTCAATGAGCAGTTCTTC. This encodes CASSPRGQGVNEQFF.

This clonotype is medium-sized (0.01 to 0.1%) within its sample. This rearrangement joins TRBV7-8 to TRBJ1-1, with 8 bases aligning to TRBD1. The germline V gene has CDR1 SGHVS and CDR2 FQNEAQ. Trimming took 6 bases from V and 1 from J; bases not matched to a gene: 4. CDR3 size: 14 residues. CDR3 sequence reads: CASSLQGENTEAFF. The CDR3 DNA reads TGTGCCAGCAGTTTACAGGGGGAGAACACTGAAGCTTTCTTT.

The genes are TRBV18 and TRBJ2-1, with 9 bases fitting TRBD1. From germline, CDR1 is KGHSH and CDR2 LQKENI. CDR3 length equals 15 residues. Trimming at V came to 2 bases and at J to 5 bases, leaving 4 bases not matched to a gene. For the CDR3, the DNA is TGTGCCAGCTCACCAGGGACAGGGTTTAACAATGAGCAGTTCTTC. This translates into CASSPGTGFNNEQFF.

This clonotype was recorded at least ten times. This chain's CDR3 is CASSLEYGRTAQGFF. As DNA, the CDR3 is TGTGCCAGCAGCTTAGAGTATGGTCGGACCGCCCAGGGGTTCTTC. The J gene is TRBJ2-1, the V gene TRBV7-2, with D maybe TRBD1 (5 bases). Trimming removed 1 base at V and 15 bases at J, with 22 bases between. The CDR3 totals 15 residues. Germline CDR1 SGHTA, CDR2 FQGNSA.

Note on this clonotype: The germline gene is not matched at one end of the junction; a read error may be the cause. This chain connects TRBV18 to TRBJ1-1; 7 nucleotides agree with TRBD1. The CDR3 consists of 15 residues. Germline assignment: CDR1 KGHSH and CDR2 LQKENI. CDR3 nucleotides: TGTGCCAACTCACCGTCGACAGGGCTTAACACTGAAGCTTTCTTT. It codes for CANSPSTGLNTEAFF.

This clonotype showed up many times. This sequence joins TRBV3-1 and TRBJ2-7; D unresolved. The CDR3 is made up of 16 amino acids. Trimming cost V 2 bases and J 0 bases, with 14 bases left between them. Germline V CDR1 and CDR2: LGHDT, YNNKEL (reference sequence). CDR3 residues: CASSQNPDLISYEQYF. The CDR3 DNA is TGTGCCAGCAGCCAAAACCCGGACCTTATCTCCTACGAGCAGTACTTC.

Of note for this clonotype: With a much larger clone just one base away, this may be a read error. V gene TRBV7-9 combines with J gene TRBJ1-3; D is unclear. In germline, CDR1 is SEHNR, CDR2 FQNEAQ (reference sequence). CDR3 length: 14 residues. Deletions cut 2 bases from V and 0 bases from J, with 5 bases between. For the CDR3, the DNA is TGTGCCAGCAGCTTATCGGTCTCTGGAAACACCATATATTTT. Translated, it gives CASSLSVSGNTIYF.

The table lists this clonotype with a few counts. The V gene is TRBV5-1, the J gene TRBJ2-1; 15 bases agree with TRBD2. After removal of 0 bases from V and 7 bases from J, the junction contained 5 bases not matched to a gene. There are 17 residues in the CDR3. Per the germline V gene, CDR1 is SGHRS and CDR2 is YFSETQ. As DNA, the CDR3 is TGCGCCAGCAGCTTGGCCGGACTAGCGGGAGGGAGGAATGAGCAGTTCTTC. Residues: CASSLAGLAGGRNEQFF.

The sample holds a few counts of this clonotype. The chain combines TRBV5-1 with TRBJ2-5; unclear D gene. Trimming stripped 5 bases from V and 4 bases from J, with 15 bases between. CDR1 and CDR2 (germline): SGHRS, YFSETQ. The length of the CDR3 is 14 residues. For the CDR3, the DNA is TGCGCCAGCAGATTAATGGGATCAGCAGAGACCCAGTACTTC. Its translation: CASRLMGSAETQYF.

This clonotype has ten or more counts. This sequence joins TRBV7-2 and TRBJ2-7; D remains ambiguous. The germline gives CDR1 SGHTA, CDR2 FQGNSA. The CDR3 runs 12 residues. V lost 4 bases and J 3 bases, leaving 7 bases between the germline ends. Here the CDR3 DNA reads TGTGCCAGCAGCTCCAGCCACTACGAGCAGTACTTC. Its translation: CASSSSHYEQYF.

At least ten counts were recorded for this clonotype. V usage is TRBV27 and J usage is TRBJ2-3; D is uncertain. This CDR3 comprises 14 residues. The V gene's germline CDR1 is MNHEY and CDR2 SMNVEV (reference sequence). V was cut by 2 bases and J by 0 bases, with 6 bases left in between. CDR3 in DNA: TGTGCCAGCAGTTTAGCGGAGAGCACAGATACGCAGTATTTT. As protein: CASSLAESTDTQYF.

Worth noting for this clonotype: A much larger clone lies a single base off, so this may be a read error. V and J are TRBV6-1 and TRBJ2-2, with D possibly TRBD2 on 6 matching bases. Germline CDR1 is MNHNS and CDR2 is SASEGT. The V end was cut by 9 bases, the J end by 5 bases, with 19 bases between. The CDR3 runs 15 residues. The CDR3 bases are TGTGCCAGGAGGATGGTAGGGACTTCTACCGGGGAGCTGTTTTTT. Its translation: CARRMVGTSTGELFF.